The clone carrying this T cell receptor beta chain was counted only a few times. The antigen is unknown. Profiling relied on immunoSEQ multiplex PCR, and the TCRdb table lists in-frame clones only, not all of them. The profile shows 100,000 to 150,000 clones, roughly 88% of them singletons. Germline V gene data show CDR1 as LNHDA and CDR2 as SQIVND (reference sequence). V lost 8 bases to trimming and J lost 1 base; unmatched junction nucleotides: 10. The CDR3 contains 18 residues. The record originates from a study of T cell responses to AZD1222 COVID-19 vaccine. Study overall: Researchers grouped second doses given at about 4 or about 12 weeks into one pool.

Overall study results and limits: Repertoire sampling happened only post peak T cell response.

The receptor comes from an adult in good health. This specimen was peripheral blood, taken on day 0 of AZD1222 vaccination. J is TRBJ2-1 and V is TRBV19, with 14 bases fitting TRBD2. The CDR3 protein is CASSPLGLAGGSYNEQFF. The CDR3 coding sequence is TGTGCCAGTTCCCCTCTTGGACTAGCGGGAGGATCCTACAATGAGCAGTTCTTC.